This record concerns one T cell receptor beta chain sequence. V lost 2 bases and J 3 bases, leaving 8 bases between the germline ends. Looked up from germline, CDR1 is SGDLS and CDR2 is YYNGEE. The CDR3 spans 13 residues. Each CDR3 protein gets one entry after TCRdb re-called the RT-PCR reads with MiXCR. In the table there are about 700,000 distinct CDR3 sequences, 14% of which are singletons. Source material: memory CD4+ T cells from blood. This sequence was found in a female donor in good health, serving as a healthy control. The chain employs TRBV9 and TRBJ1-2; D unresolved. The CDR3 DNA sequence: TGTGCCAGCAGCGTTAGGATTTACTATGGCTACACCTTC. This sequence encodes CASSVRIYYGYTF.